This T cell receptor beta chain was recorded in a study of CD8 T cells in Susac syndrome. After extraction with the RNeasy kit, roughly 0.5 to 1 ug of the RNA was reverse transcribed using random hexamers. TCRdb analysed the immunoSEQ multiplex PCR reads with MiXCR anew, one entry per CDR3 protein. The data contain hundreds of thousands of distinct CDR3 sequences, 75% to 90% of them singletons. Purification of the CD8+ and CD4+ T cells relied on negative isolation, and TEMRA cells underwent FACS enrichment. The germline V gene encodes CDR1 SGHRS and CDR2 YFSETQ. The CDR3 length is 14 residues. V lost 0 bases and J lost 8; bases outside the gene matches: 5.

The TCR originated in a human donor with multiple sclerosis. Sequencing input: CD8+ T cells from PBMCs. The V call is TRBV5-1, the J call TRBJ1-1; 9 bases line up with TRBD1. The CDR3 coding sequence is TGCGCCAGCAGCTTGGGGGACAGGGAGAAAGAAGCTTTCTTT. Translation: CASSLGDREKEAFF.